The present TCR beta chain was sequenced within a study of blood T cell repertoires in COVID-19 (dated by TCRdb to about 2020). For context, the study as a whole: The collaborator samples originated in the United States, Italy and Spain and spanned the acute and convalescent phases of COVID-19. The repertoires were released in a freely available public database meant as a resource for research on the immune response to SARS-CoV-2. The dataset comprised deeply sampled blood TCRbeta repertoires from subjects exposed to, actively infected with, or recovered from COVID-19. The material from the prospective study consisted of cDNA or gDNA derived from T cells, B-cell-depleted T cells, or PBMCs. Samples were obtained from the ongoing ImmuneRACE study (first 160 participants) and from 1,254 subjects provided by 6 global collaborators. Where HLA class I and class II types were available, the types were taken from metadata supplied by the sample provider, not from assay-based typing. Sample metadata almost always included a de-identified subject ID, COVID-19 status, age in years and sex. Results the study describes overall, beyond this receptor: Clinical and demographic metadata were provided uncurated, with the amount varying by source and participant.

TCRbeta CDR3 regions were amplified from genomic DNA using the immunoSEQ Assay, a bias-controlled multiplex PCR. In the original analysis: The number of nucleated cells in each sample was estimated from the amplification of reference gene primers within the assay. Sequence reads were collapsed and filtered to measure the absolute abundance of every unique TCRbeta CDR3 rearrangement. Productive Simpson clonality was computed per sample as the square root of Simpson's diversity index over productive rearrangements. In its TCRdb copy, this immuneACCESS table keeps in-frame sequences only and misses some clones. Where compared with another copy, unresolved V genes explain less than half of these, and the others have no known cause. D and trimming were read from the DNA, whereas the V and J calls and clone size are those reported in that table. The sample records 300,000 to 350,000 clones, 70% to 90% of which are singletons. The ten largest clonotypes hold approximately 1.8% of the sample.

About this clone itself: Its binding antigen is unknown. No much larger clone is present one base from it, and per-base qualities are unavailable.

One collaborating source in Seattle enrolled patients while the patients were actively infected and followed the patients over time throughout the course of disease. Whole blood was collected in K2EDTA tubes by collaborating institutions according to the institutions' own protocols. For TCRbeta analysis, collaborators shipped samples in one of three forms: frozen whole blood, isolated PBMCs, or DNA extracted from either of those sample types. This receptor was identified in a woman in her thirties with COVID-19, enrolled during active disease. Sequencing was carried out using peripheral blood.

The encoded CDR3 is CANPPNINTEAFF. The nucleotide sequence is given as TGTGCCAACCCGCCGAACATTAACACTGAAGCTTTCTTT. The sequence joins TRBV21-1 to TRBJ1-1; the DNA was not compared with TRBD1, the D call given in the table. TRBV21-1 is a pseudogene segment. The CDR3, cysteine through phenylalanine, is 13 amino acids long. Solely the CDR3 DNA is kept, with 39 bases framed from the first base.